This T cell receptor beta chain was captured in a study of blood T cell repertoires in COVID-19 (dated by TCRdb to about 2020). Background for the entire study: The collaborator samples originated in the United States, Italy and Spain and spanned the acute and convalescent phases of COVID-19. The material from the prospective study consisted of cDNA or gDNA derived from T cells, B-cell-depleted T cells, or PBMCs. Subjects who had been exposed to COVID-19, were actively infected with it, or had recovered from it provided the deeply sampled blood TCRbeta repertoires that made up the dataset. The repertoires were made available in a free public database intended to serve as a resource for research on the immune response to SARS-CoV-2. Samples came from the ongoing ImmuneRACE study (first 160 participants) plus 1,254 subjects from 6 global collaborators. A de-identified subject ID, COVID-19 status, age in years and sex were almost always included in the sample metadata. Where available, HLA class I and class II types were obtained from metadata supplied by the sample provider rather than from assay-based typing.

This clone was recorded a few times. This receptor's antigen is unknown. Base qualities are not at hand, and no much larger clone is one base apart. In the prospective study, participants were about 18 to 95 years old, resided in 25 or so geographic areas of the United States, and were enrolled through a virtual design. In the prospective study, participants were assigned to cohorts based on the clinical history participants reported in a screening survey and a study questionnaire. For ImmuneRACE Cohort 3, a participant was defined as recovered based on two consecutive negative NP/OP PCR tests, clearance by a healthcare professional, or resolution of symptoms. Mobile phlebotomists in the prospective study collected whole blood, serum and a nasopharyngeal or oropharyngeal swab from every participant. Prospective study participants could optionally give additional blood draws and questionnaires over an approximately two-month period. Blood samples from the prospective study were shipped frozen or at room temperature prior to DNA extraction.

The immunoSEQ Assay, a bias-controlled multiplex PCR, was used to amplify TCRbeta CDR3 regions from genomic DNA. The original pipeline was this. The number of nucleated cells in each sample was estimated by amplification of reference gene primers within the assay. To quantify the absolute abundance of each unique TCRbeta CDR3 rearrangement, sequence reads were collapsed and filtered. Productive Simpson clonality was computed per sample as the square root of Simpson's diversity index over productive rearrangements. TCRdb took this table from immuneACCESS and kept in-frame rearrangements with V and J called. Such tables lack part of the clones; where checked against another copy, unresolved V genes explain under half of the gap, and the rest is unexplained. That table is the source of V, J and clone size, and D and trimming were worked out from the DNA. This sample holds roughly 450,000 clones; 90% were observed only once. The ten largest account for more than 0.55% of the sample.

Study-level results and caveats: The quantity of clinical and demographic metadata differed by source and by participant and was supplied without curation.

The germline V gene specifies SGHRS as CDR1 and YFSETQ as CDR2. From cysteine to phenylalanine, the CDR3 is 16 amino acids long. Left in the record is the CDR3 DNA by itself, 48 bases read in frame from the first base. The V and J ends are trimmed by 4 bases and 0 bases, leaving 14 bases between them. Specimen: PBMCs or T cells enriched from blood (not recorded which). The rearranged segments are TRBV5-1 and TRBJ2-1, with TRBD1 perhaps the D gene, on 6 matching bases. The receptor comes from a man aged 18-30 years who had recovered from COVID-19. The nucleotide sequence reads as follows: TGCGCCAGCAGCCGACAGGCCGATCTCTCCTACAATGAGCAGTTCTTC. Its protein is CASSRQADLSYNEQFF.